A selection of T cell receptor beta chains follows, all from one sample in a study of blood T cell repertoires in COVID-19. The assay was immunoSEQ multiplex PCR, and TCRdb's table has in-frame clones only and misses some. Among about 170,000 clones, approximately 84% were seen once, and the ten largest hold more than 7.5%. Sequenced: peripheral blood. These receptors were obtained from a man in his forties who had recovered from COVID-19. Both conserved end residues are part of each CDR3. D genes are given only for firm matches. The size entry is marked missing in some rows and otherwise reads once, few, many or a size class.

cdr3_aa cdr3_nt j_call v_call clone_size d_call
CASSRGLGSEQYF TGTGCTAGCAGCCGTGGACTAGGATCCGAGCAGTACTTC TRBJ2-7 TRBV7-7 - TRBD2
CASSPRSGTGNEQYF TGTGCCAGCAGCCCACGTTCCGGGACAGGGAACGAGCAGTACTTC TRBJ2-7 TRBV7-2 - TRBD1
CATIGQGAGSYEQYF TGTGCCACTATCGGACAGGGGGCAGGATCCTACGAGCAGTACTTC TRBJ2-7 TRBV6-5 few TRBD1
CAWRSEKNHYGYTF TGTGCCTGGAGAAGCGAGAAAAACCACTATGGCTACACCTTC TRBJ1-2 TRBV30 - -
CGVGETQYF TGCGGGGTAGGAGAGACCCAGTACTTC TRBJ2-5 TRBV7-3 - -
CASRSQGAGGNTIYF TGTGCCAGCAGATCCCAGGGGGCAGGTGGAAACACCATATATTTT TRBJ1-3 TRBV28 - TRBD1
CASSPRGRGHEQYF TGTGCCAGCAGCCCCCGCGGGCGGGGCCACGAGCAGTACTTC TRBJ2-7 TRBV11-3 - -
CASSFSGEGIKLFF TGTGCCAGCAGTTTTAGCGGGGAGGGCATTAAGCTGTTTTTT TRBJ2-2 TRBV27 - TRBD2
CASSSRGGYNEQFF TGTGCCAGCAGCTCCCGGGGGGGTTACAATGAGCAGTTCTTC TRBJ2-1 TRBV27 - TRBD2
CASSLVDRSNTEAFF TGTGCCAGCAGCTTAGTAGACAGATCGAACACTGAAGCTTTCTTT TRBJ1-1 TRBV7-8 - -
CASSPGVAGWNEQFF TGTGCCAGCAGCCCCGGGGTAGCGGGATGGAATGAGCAGTTCTTC TRBJ2-1 TRBV7-9 - TRBD2
CASSPGQGPYEQYF TGTGCCAGCAGTCCGGGACAGGGGCCGTACGAGCAGTACTTC TRBJ2-7 TRBV2 - TRBD1
CASVDRGDGYTF TGTGCCAGCGTTGACAGGGGAGATGGCTACACCTTC TRBJ1-2 TRBV2 once TRBD1
CASSYLAWNGYTF TGTGCCAGCAGTTACTTAGCGTGGAATGGCTACACCTTC TRBJ1-2 TRBV6-2/TRBV6-3 - -
CASSEDGQGYQPQHF TGTGCCAGCAGTGAGGACGGTCAGGGATATCAGCCCCAGCATTTT TRBJ1-5 TRBV6-1 - -
CASSLSRQGDTQYF TGTGCCAGCAGTCTAAGCCGACAGGGAGATACGCAGTATTTT TRBJ2-3 TRBV28 - TRBD1
CASSENGAGVGAFF TGTGCCAGCAGTGAAAATGGTGCGGGGGTGGGAGCTTTCTTT TRBJ1-1 TRBV6-1 - -
CASSRSGWTDTQYF TGTGCCAGCAGCCGAAGCGGGTGGACAGATACGCAGTATTTT TRBJ2-3 TRBV7-6 once -
CASSPRGGAGQPQHF TGTGCCAGCAGCCCAAGGGGGGGCGCCGGTCAGCCCCAGCATTTT TRBJ1-5 TRBV25-1 - -
CASLGGGAGYTF TGTGCCAGCCTCGGCGGAGGGGCAGGCTACACCTTC TRBJ1-2 TRBV2 - -
CASSPGTPGNTIYF TGTGCCAGCAGTCCCGGGACACCTGGAAACACCATATATTTT TRBJ1-3 TRBV27 few -
CASSEFQGFRDEQFF TGTGCCAGCAGTGAATTTCAGGGGTTTAGGGATGAGCAGTTCTTC TRBJ2-1 TRBV6-1 once -
CASSGRLAGGTSTDTQYF TGTGCCAGCAGTGGGAGACTAGCGGGGGGAACTAGCACAGATACGCAGTATTTT TRBJ2-3 TRBV2 once TRBD2
CASSHKGLTDTQYF TGTGCCAGCAGCCACAAGGGGCTGACAGATACGCAGTATTTT TRBJ2-3 TRBV14 - -
CASSVGGYTEQYF TGTGCCAGCAGCGTCGGGGGGTATACCGAGCAGTACTTC TRBJ2-7 TRBV9 few TRBD2
CASSSRGRGSHEQYF TGTGCCAGCAGTAGTAGGGGGCGCGGGTCCCACGAGCAGTACTTC TRBJ2-7 TRBV28 - TRBD1
CASRGLSYNEQFF TGTGCCAGTAGGGGTCTTTCCTACAATGAGCAGTTCTTC TRBJ2-1 TRBV12-3/TRBV12-4 - -
CASSLAPGGYTF TGTGCCAGCAGCTTGGCCCCGGGAGGCTACACCTTC TRBJ1-2 TRBV5-4 - -
CASSGRTSGKGDTQYF TGTGCCAGCAGTGGCCGGACTAGCGGGAAGGGGGATACGCAGTATTTT TRBJ2-3 TRBV6-1 - TRBD2
CASSPVVVAGGTDTQYF TGTGCCAGCAGCCCGGTCGTCGTTGCGGGGGGCACAGATACGCAGTATTTT TRBJ2-3 TRBV7-2 - TRBD2
CSASQGNTGELFF TGCAGTGCTAGTCAGGGGAACACCGGGGAGCTGTTTTTT TRBJ2-2 TRBV20-1 few -
CSAEWGGGYTF TGCAGCGCCGAATGGGGGGGTGGCTACACCTTC TRBJ1-2 TRBV29-1 - -
CASSEDWATLFF TGTGCCAGCAGTGAAGATTGGGCCACACTGTTTTTT TRBJ1-4 TRBV2 - -
CASSRTGVGPDTQYF TGCGCCAGCAGCCGGACAGGGGTCGGCCCAGATACGCAGTATTTT TRBJ2-3 TRBV4-3 - TRBD1
CASSLVGGDPDTQYF TGTGCCAGCAGCTTAGTAGGGGGAGACCCAGATACGCAGTATTTT TRBJ2-3 TRBV7-8 - -
CASSLWVRYEQYF TGTGCCAGCAGCTTGTGGGTCAGGTACGAGCAGTACTTC TRBJ2-7 TRBV5-6 - -
CASSFTGTDTQYF TGTGCCAGCAGTTTTACAGGGACAGATACGCAGTATTTT TRBJ2-3 TRBV7-2 - -
CASSSPNQPQHF TGTGCCAGCAGCTCCCCTAATCAGCCCCAGCATTTT TRBJ1-5 TRBV7-9 - -
CASSPPGGLWEQFF TGCGCCAGCAGCCCCCCCGGGGGACTCTGGGAGCAGTTCTTC TRBJ2-1 TRBV4-1 - -
CASSFRDRGLRHYGYTF TGTGCCAGCAGCTTTAGGGACAGGGGGCTGAGGCACTATGGCTACACCTTC TRBJ1-2 TRBV5-8 - TRBD1
CASSQDRFASGEQFF TGCGCCAGCAGCCAAGATCGGTTCGCTAGCGGTGAGCAGTTCTTC TRBJ2-1 TRBV4-3 - TRBD2
CAGGQGKNSPLHF TGTGCCGGGGGACAGGGCAAAAATTCACCCCTCCACTTT TRBJ1-6 TRBV28 - TRBD1
CASSLEAGVSGNTIYF TGTGCCAGCAGCTTAGAGGCAGGCGTCTCTGGAAACACCATATATTTT TRBJ1-3 TRBV7-2 - -
CASSEAAWTGPSGANVLTF TGTGCCAGCAGTGAAGCGGCTTGGACAGGCCCCTCTGGGGCCAACGTCCTGACTTTC TRBJ2-6 TRBV6-1 - TRBD1
CASSTSHRDSKQRGYTF TGTGCCAGTAGTACCTCTCACCGGGACAGCAAACAGCGTGGCTACACCTTC TRBJ1-2 TRBV19 - TRBD1
CASSPGGSYEQYF TGTGCCAGCAGCCCAGGGGGCTCCTACGAGCAGTACTTC TRBJ2-7 TRBV12-3/TRBV12-4 many TRBD1
CASSGNQPQHF TGTGCCAGCTCTGGCAATCAGCCCCAGCATTTT TRBJ1-5 TRBV19 many -
CASSREPEQFF TGTGCCAGCAGCCGCGAACCTGAGCAGTTCTTC TRBJ2-1 TRBV5-6 - -
CASSPHRADTQYF TGTGCCAGCAGCCCCCACAGGGCAGATACGCAGTATTTT TRBJ2-3 TRBV5-4 - -
CASSQRLAGHSGANVLTF TGTGCCAGCAGTCAACGACTAGCGGGGCACTCTGGGGCCAACGTCCTGACTTTC TRBJ2-6 TRBV2 - TRBD2
CASSLTSGEGTDTQYF TGTGCCAGCAGTTTGACTAGCGGGGAGGGTACAGATACGCAGTATTTT TRBJ2-3 TRBV6-2/TRBV6-3 - TRBD2
CASSWGQVPSYF TGTGCCAGCAGCTGGGGACAGGTCCCGTCGTACTTC TRBJ2-4 TRBV5-8 - TRBD1
CASTDSPNYGYTF TGTGCCAGCACCGACAGTCCTAACTATGGCTACACCTTC TRBJ1-2 TRBV27 - -
CATSRDSLGAADEQFF TGTGCCACCAGCAGAGATTCGTTGGGGGCCGCAGATGAGCAGTTCTTC TRBJ2-1 TRBV15 - -